This paragraph covers one T cell receptor (beta chain) sequence. Its antigen is not yet known. No much larger clone is present one base from it, and per-base qualities are unavailable. V gives up 6 bases and J gives up 6 bases, and the segment between their germline ends measures 21 bases. Reading the germline V gene gives CDR1 MDHEN and CDR2 SYDVKM. From the cysteine through the valine, the CDR3 covers 15 amino acids. Only the CDR3 part of the read is kept: 45 bases, read in frame from the first base. The sample originates from a study of beta chain features in type 1 diabetes (dated by TCRdb to 2016 to 2019). In the study overall: No differences in mean age, gender distribution, total cell number or subset yield were found between patients and healthy donors. Across all samples, some 110,000,000 sorted cells were examined, and cell number per subset correlated strongly with RNA yield. In the study, TCRB repertoires of sorted circulating CD4+ T cell subsets from recently diagnosed type 1 diabetes patients were compared with those of matched healthy donors. Whereas all 30 or so donors provided naive and central memory subsets, regulatory and stem cell-like memory subsets were isolated from just 8 patients and about 8 healthy donors. Summary of the overall study and its limitations: Naive, central memory and regulatory TCRB repertoires appeared to be more alike among patients than among healthy donors. Because cDNA rather than genomic DNA was sequenced, highly expressing activated cells could have been over-represented, although no difference in activation and CD3 levels was found between groups. At VDJ recombination sites, patients with type 1 diabetes made fewer insertions and deleted more nucleotides, a pattern implying thymic rearrangement abnormalities. Shorter templates might be favored by PCR, yet because patient and control samples were amplified and corrected together, any such skew would affect both groups equally. Only small numbers of individuals were included in the HLA sub-analyses, which left unresolved whether HLA type had any influence on TCRB rearrangement. In all four CD4+ subsets, TCRB CDR3 length was moderately but significantly shorter in type 1 diabetes patients.

Each donor gave one peripheral blood draw, around 100 mL on average, collected into heparinised tubes. A BD FACSAria II was used to sort naive, central memory, regulatory and stem cell-like memory CD4+ T cells with a panel that included CD45RO, CCR7, CD25, CD127, CD95 and CD27. Every sorted population had a purity above 95%. PBMCs were separated immediately by Lymphoprep density gradient centrifugation and were stained directly, without being cultured. So that batch effects would be minimized, each experiment stained and sorted samples in pairs, pairing one healthy donor with one patient. The entire isolated RNA was reverse transcribed using the High Capacity cDNA Reverse Transcription Kit, and thus expressed TCRB transcripts were sequenced. Deep immunoSEQ sequencing was performed on naive, central memory and regulatory T cell samples, with an average of roughly 3.3 million total reads per sample. Sorted cells were lysed in RLT buffer, and RNA was extracted using DNase-treated RNeasy Micro or Mini kits according to cell number. Each cell subset was processed separately to prevent cross-contamination, with patient and healthy donor samples processed together. The immunoSEQ multiplex PCR was used to amplify TCRB sequences from cDNA, yielding 87-bp fragments that span the CDR3 region. Sequencing of the amplicons was done on the Illumina HiSeq platform. The source study handled its data this way. PCR bias was corrected computationally using synthetic template baselines, and reads within Hamming distance 2 were collapsed, with unmergeable singletons discarded. By aligning reads against IMGT, V, D and J genes, CDR3 length, and insertions or deletions at six rearrangement sites were assigned. Within each subset, clonotype counts were normalized to sorted cell number, and only after that were true diversity and Gini coefficients computed with the tcR R package. The overlap coefficient, calculated on TCRB nucleotide sequences, was used to quantify repertoire sharing. The immuneACCESS repertoire file appears here via TCRdb, limited to in-frame rearrangements. These files lack a portion of the clones; in checked studies, under half of the deficit traces to unresolved V genes, and the cause of the others is not known. The V and J calls and clone size were taken over from that table, and D and trimming were inferred from the DNA. This sample is represented by about 290,000 clones; roughly 8% of them were singletons. 1% of the sample is taken by the ten largest.

This sequence uses TRBV28 and TRBJ2-7; tentative D gene TRBD2, with 6 bases matching. The sequence came from a woman between 18 and 30 years old in good health. The sequenced material came from central memory CD4+ T cells from blood. The bases are TGTGCCAGCAGGCCGACCGGGACGGGAGTTTTCGAGCAGTACGTC. This sequence encodes CASRPTGTGVFEQYV.